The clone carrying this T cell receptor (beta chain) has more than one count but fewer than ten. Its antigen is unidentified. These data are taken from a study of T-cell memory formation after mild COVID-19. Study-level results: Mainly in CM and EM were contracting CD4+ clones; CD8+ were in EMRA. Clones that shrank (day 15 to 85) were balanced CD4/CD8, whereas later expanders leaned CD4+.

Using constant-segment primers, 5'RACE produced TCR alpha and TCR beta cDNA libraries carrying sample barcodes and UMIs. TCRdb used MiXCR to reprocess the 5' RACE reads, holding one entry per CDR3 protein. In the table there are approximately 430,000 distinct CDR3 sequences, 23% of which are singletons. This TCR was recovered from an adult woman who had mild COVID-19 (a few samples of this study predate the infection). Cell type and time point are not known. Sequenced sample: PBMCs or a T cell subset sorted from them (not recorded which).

The CDR3 protein is CSVETGPREQFF. CDR3 DNA sequence: TGCAGCGTTGAGACAGGGCCTCGAGAGCAGTTCTTC. The chain recombines TRBV29-1 with TRBJ2-1; 7 nucleotides agree with TRBD1. V lost 3 bases and J lost 10; bases outside the gene matches: 6. CDR1 is SQVTM, CDR2 ANQGSEA, per germline. The CDR3 runs 12 residues.